This T cell receptor beta chain is from a study of T cell responses to AZD1222 COVID-19 vaccine. The CDR3 runs 17 residues. In germline, CDR1 is LGHDT, CDR2 YNNKEL (reference sequence). Trimming left V 7 bases short and J 0 bases short, with 21 bases between. Study-wide findings and caveats: All repertoire sampling was performed exclusively after the peak T cell response.

Produced via immunoSEQ multiplex PCR; TCRdb's table is partial and in-frame only. In the table there are about 150,000 clones, more than 90% of which are singletons. Remarks on this clone: Antigen specificity is unknown.

The clonotype comes from an adult who received the AZD1222 COVID-19 vaccine. Sequencing used peripheral blood, obtained 28 days after the second AZD1222 dose. This rearrangement joins TRBV3-1 (or the pseudogene TRBV3-2) to TRBJ1-1; weak D call: TRBD1 (6 bases). In DNA form, the CDR3 reads TGTGCCAGCACCTCTTCTTTTCGGGGGGCCCTGAACACTGAAGCTTTCTTT. This translates into CASTSSFRGALNTEAFF.